This T cell receptor beta chain was found in a study of Ad26.COV2.S vaccination and SARS-CoV-2 variants. Study-level information: Intramuscular Ad26.COV2.S doses were given once or twice, 56 days apart. Study findings and constraints: Spike-specific responses of CD8+ and CD4+ T cells were reported to display substantial breadth after vaccination.

Data came from immunoSEQ multiplex PCR; TCRdb stores just in-frame clones and leaves some out. This repertoire shows approximately 300,000 clones, roughly 84% found once; its top ten account for approximately 2%. Regarding this clone: Its antigen is as yet unknown.

As to treatment: 15 to 20 received Ad26.COV2.S at low or high dose, single or two shots; roughly 5 received placebo; per-sample allocation not given. Each sample was drawn 63 days after the first injection (of vaccine or placebo). Cohort 1b enrolled adults aged 18-55 years in Boston. This sequence originates from a person between 18 and 65 years old who received the Ad26.COV2.S COVID-19 vaccine or a placebo. This specimen consisted of peripheral blood, obtained in a trial of Ad26.COV2.S vaccine versus placebo.

The DNA of the CDR3 is TGTGCCAGCAGCTTTTGGGGTCAGCCCCAGCATTTT. Translated, it gives CASSFWGQPQHF. V gene TRBV7-2 combines with J gene TRBJ1-5; D remains ambiguous. The length of the CDR3 is 12 residues. V gave up 3 bases and J gave up 6 bases, with 6 bases separating them. The germline gives CDR1 SGHTA, CDR2 FQGNSA.